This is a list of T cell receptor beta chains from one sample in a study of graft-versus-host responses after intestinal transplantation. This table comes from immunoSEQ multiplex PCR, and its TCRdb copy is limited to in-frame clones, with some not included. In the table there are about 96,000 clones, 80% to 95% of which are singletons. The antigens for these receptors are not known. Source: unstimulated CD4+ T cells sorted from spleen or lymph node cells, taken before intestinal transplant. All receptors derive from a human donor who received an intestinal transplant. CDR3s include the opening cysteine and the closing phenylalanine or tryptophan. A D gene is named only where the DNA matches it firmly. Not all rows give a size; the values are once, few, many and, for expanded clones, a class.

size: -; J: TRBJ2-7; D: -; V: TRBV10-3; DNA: TGTGCCATCAGCCGAGAGACCTACGAGCAGTACTTC; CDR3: CAISRETYEQYF
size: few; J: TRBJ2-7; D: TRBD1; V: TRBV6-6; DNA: TGTGCCAGCAGGCGGCCAGGGGGCTACGAGCAGTACTTC; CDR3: CASRRPGGYEQYF
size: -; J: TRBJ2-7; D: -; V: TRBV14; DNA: TGTGCCAGCAGCCAAGAATCCGTATACGAGCAGTACTTC; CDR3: CASSQESVYEQYF
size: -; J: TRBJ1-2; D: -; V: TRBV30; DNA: TGTGCCTGGAGCCGCAGGGGTGGCTATGGCTACACCTTC; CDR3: CAWSRRGGYGYTF
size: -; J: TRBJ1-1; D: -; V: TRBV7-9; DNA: TGTGCCAGCAGCACTCGACAGGCTTTCTCTGAAACTTTCTTT; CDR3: CASSTRQAFSETFF
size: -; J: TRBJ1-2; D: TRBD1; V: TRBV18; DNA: TGTGCCAGCTCACCAGAGACAGGGGCATTCTATGGCTACACCTTC; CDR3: CASSPETGAFYGYTF
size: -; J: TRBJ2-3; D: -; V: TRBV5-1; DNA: TGCGCCAGCAGCTTGGGGACAGCCACAGATACGCAGTATTTT; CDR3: CASSLGTATDTQYF
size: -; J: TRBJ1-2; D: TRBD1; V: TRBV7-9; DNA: TGTGCCAGCAGCTTAAGGGACAGGGGAAGTTGGGATGGCTACACCTTC; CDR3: CASSLRDRGSWDGYTF
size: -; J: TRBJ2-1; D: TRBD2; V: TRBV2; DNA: TGTGCCAGCAGTGAAGCGCCGACTAGCGTCAATGAGCAGTTCTTC; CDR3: CASSEAPTSVNEQFF
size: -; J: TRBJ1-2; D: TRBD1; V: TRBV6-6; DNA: TGTGCCAGCACCCTCGGACAGGGAGGTGGCTACACCTTC; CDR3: CASTLGQGGGYTF
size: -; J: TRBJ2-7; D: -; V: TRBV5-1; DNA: TGCGCCAGCAGCCCCGACACTTACTACGAGCAGTACTTC; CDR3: CASSPDTYYEQYF
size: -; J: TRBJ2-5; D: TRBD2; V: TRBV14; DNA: TGTGCCAGCAGCTTGCGGACTAGCGGGGGCCAAGAGACCCAGTACTTC; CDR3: CASSLRTSGGQETQYF
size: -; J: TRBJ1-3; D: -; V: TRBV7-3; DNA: TGTGCCAGCAGCGCCACTGGACAGACAAGTGGAAACACCATATATTTT; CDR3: CASSATGQTSGNTIYF
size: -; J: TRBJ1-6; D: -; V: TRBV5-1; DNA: TGCGCCAGCAGCTTCGAGCCCTCCCGCGGGGGCGCATCGCCCCTCCACTTT; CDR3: CASSFEPSRGGASPLHF
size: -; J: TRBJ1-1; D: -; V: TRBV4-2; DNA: TGTGCCAGCAGCCAAGATCTCGCCAGAACAGCTAACACTGAAGCTTTCTTT; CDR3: CASSQDLARTANTEAFF
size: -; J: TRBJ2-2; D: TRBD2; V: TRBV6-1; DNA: TGTGCCAGCAGCAAAGGGACTAGCGGGACCGGGGAGCTGTTTTTT; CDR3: CASSKGTSGTGELFF
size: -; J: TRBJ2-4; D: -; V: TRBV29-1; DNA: TGCAGCGTTGTGGGGGCGGCCAAAAACATTCAGTACTTC; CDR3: CSVVGAAKNIQYF
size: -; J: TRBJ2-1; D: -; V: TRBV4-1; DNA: TGCGCCAGCAGCCGGGGGCATCAAGGCACCTACAATGAGCAGTTCTTC; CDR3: CASSRGHQGTYNEQFF
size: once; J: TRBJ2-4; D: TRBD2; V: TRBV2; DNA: TGTGCCAGCAGGAAAGACGTGGGACTAGCGGAAAAAAACATTCAGTACTTC; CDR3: CASRKDVGLAEKNIQYF
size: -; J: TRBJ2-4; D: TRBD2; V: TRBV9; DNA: TGTGCCAGCAGCATACACCCCGGGACTAGCGGCAAGAAAAACATTCAGTACTTC; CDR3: CASSIHPGTSGKKNIQYF
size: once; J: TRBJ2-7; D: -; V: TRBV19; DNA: TGTGCCAGTAGTAACAGGGAAACAATCAACGAGCAGTACTTC; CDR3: CASSNRETINEQYF
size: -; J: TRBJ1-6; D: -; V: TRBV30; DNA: TGTGCCTGGAGTTCCCACAGGGACTCCTATAATTCACCCCTCCACTTT; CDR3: CAWSSHRDSYNSPLHF
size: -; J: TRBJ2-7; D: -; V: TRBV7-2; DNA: TGTGCCAGCAGCACAGAAGGGGGTAGCTCCTACGAGCAGTACTTC; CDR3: CASSTEGGSSYEQYF
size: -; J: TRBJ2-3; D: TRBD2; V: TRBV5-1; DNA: TGCGCCAGCAGCTCCGGGACTAACACAGATACGCAGTATTTT; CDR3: CASSSGTNTDTQYF
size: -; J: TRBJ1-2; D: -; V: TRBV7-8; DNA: TGTGCCAGCAGCTTAATGGGGGGAACTTTCTATGGCTACACCTTC; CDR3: CASSLMGGTFYGYTF
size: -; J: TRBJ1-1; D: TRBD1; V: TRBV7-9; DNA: TGTGCCAGCAGGCACCGGGACAGGACTTTGAACACTGAAGCTTTCTTT; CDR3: CASRHRDRTLNTEAFF
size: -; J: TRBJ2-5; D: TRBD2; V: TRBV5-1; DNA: TGCGCCAGCAGCCCAGGACTAGCGAGAGAGACCCAGTACTTC; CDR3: CASSPGLARETQYF
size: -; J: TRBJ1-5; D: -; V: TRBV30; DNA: TGTGCCTGGAGTGGACAGCCAAATCAGCCCCAGCATTTT; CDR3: CAWSGQPNQPQHF
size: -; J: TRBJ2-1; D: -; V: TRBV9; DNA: TGTGCCAGCAGCGTAGAACGTAGGGGCACCTCGACATACAATGAGCAGTTCTTC; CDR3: CASSVERRGTSTYNEQFF
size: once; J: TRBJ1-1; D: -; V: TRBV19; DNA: TGTGCCAGTAGTAAGGGACAATTAAACACTGAAGCTTTCTTT; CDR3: CASSKGQLNTEAFF
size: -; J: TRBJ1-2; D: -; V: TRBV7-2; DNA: TGTGCCAGCAGACACCAGGGCCCCGCAGGCTATGGCTACACCTTC; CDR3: CASRHQGPAGYGYTF
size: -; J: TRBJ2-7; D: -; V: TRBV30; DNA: TGTGCCTGGAGTAATCTCGAGCAGTACTTC; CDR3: CAWSNLEQYF
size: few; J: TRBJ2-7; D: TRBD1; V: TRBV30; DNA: TGTGCCTGGAGTGGACGACAGGGGTACTACGAGCAGTACTTC; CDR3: CAWSGRQGYYEQYF
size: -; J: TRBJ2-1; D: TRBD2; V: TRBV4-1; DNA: TGCGCCAGCAGCCAAGGGGGTCAGGGAGGGATAAACAATGAGCAGTTCTTC; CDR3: CASSQGGQGGINNEQFF
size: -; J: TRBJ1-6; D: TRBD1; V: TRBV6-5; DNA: TGTGCCAGCAGCCGACAGGGTGAGAATTCACCCCTCCACTTT; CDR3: CASSRQGENSPLHF
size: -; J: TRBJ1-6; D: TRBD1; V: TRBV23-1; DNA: TGCGCCAGCCTCCGGGACAGGGCCTGGAAGAATTCACCCCTCCACTTT; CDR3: CASLRDRAWKNSPLHF
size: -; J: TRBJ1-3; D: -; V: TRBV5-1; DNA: TGCGCCAGCAGACTGACTGGAGGGGACACCATATATTTT; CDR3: CASRLTGGDTIYF